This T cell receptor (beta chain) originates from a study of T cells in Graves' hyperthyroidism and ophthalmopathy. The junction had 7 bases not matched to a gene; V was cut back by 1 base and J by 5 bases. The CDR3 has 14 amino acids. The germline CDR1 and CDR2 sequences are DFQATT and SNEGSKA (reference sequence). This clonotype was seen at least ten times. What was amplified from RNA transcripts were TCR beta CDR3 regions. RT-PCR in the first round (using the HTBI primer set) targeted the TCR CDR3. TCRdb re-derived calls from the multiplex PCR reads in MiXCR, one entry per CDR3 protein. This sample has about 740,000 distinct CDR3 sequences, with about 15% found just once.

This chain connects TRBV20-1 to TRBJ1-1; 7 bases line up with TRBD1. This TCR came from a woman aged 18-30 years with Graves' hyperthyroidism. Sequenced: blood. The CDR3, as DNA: TGCAGTGCTAGAGTAGGGACAGTGAGTACTGAAGCTTTCTTT. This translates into CSARVGTVSTEAFF.